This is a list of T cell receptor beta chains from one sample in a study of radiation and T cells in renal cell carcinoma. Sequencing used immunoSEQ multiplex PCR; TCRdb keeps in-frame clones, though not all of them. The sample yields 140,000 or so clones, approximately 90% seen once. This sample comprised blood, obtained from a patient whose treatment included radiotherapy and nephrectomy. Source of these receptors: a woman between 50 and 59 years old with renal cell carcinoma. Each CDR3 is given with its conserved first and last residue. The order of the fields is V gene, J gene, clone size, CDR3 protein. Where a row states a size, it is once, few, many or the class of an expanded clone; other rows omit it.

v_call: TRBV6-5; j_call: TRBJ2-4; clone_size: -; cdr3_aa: CASTAAGGKNIQYF
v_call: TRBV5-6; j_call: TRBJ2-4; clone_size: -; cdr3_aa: CASSKPGQLAKNIQYF
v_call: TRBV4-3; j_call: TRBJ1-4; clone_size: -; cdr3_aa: CASSQDKIVGLTTNEKLFF
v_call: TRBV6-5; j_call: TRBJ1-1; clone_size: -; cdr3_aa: CAGRRGPNTEAFF
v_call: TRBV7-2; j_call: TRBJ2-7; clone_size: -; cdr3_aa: CASSLEQGGFYEQYF
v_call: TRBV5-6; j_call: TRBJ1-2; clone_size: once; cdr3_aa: CASSTHGIQVLGYTF
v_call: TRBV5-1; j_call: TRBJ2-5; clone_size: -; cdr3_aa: CASSLGLAGAGGMGETQYF
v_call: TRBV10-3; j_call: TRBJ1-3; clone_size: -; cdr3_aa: CAIMRPGNTIYF
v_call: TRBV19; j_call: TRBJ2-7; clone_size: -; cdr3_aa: CASSTGNSYEQYF
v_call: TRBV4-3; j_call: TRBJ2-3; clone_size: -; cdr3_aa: CASSRGLARNTDTQYF
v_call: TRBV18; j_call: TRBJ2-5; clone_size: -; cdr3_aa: CASSPQAGQETQYF
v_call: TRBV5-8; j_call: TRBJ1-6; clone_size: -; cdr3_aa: CATHSSEGQIFNSPLHF
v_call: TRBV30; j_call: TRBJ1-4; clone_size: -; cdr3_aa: CAWSVGLLTEKLFF
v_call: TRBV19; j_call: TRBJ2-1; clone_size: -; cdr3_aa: CASSIVLAMYNEQFF
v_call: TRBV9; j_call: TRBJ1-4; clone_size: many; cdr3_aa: CASSPRDHNEKLFF
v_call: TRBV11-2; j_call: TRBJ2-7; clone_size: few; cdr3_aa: CASSPWGGTGYEQYF
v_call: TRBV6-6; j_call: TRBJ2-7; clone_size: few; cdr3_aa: CASSVTGGWSEQYF
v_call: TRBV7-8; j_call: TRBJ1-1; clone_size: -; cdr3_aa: CASSLGAAIEAFF
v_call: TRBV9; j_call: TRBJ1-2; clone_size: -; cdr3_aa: CASSPRSGGNYGYTF
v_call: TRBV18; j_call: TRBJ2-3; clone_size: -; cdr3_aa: CASSLLDVAPTDTQYF
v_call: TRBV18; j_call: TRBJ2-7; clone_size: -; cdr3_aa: CASSPDRGPYEQYF
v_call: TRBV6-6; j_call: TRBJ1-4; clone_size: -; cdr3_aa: CASSPGLTNEKLFF
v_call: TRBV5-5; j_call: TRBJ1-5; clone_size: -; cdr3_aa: CASSLGPGDHPQHF
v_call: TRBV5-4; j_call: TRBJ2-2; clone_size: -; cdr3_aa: CASSLVSWGTGELFF
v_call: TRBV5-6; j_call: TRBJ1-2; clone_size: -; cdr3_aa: CASSIGTVPDGYTF
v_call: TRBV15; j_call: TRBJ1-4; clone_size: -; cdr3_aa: CATSAQQGANEKLFF
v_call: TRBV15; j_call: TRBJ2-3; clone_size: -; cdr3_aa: CATSEAGRVWDTQYF
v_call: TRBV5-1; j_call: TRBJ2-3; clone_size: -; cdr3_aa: CASSLQGAGRTDTQYF
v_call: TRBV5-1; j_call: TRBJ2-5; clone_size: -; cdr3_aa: CASSLNVQGRETQYF